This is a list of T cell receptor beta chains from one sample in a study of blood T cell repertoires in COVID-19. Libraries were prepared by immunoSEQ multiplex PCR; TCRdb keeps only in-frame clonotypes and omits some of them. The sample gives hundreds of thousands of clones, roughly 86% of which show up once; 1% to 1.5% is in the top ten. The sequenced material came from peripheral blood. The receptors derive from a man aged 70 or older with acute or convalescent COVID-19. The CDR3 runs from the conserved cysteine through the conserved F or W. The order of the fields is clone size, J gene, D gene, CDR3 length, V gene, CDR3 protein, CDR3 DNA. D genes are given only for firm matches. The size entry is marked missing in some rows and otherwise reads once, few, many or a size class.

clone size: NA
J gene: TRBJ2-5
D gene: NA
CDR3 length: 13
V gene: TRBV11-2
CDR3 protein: CASSSHTQGTQYF
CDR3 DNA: TGTGCCAGCAGCTCTCACACTCAGGGGACCCAGTACTTC

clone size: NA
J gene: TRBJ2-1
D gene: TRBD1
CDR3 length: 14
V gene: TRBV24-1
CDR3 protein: CATSDLGTGNEQFF
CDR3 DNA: TGTGCCACCAGTGATTTGGGGACAGGGAATGAGCAGTTCTTC

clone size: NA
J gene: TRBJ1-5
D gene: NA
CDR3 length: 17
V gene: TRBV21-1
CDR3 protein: CASSKALGTGGDQPQHF
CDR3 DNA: TGTGCCAGCAGCAAAGCGCTCGGGACAGGGGGCGATCAGCCCCAGCATTTT

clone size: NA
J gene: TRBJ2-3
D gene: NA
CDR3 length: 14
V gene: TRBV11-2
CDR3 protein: CASSLARGTDTQYF
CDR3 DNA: TGTGCCAGCAGCTTAGCGAGAGGGACAGATACGCAGTATTTT

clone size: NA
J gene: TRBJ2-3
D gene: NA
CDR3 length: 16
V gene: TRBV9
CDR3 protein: CASSVAPRGSTDTQYF
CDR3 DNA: TGTGCCAGCAGCGTAGCCCCGCGGGGTAGCACAGATACGCAGTATTTT

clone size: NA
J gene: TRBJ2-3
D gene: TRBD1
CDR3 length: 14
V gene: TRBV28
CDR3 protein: CASRRTGITDTQYF
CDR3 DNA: TGTGCCAGCAGACGGACAGGCATCACAGATACGCAGTATTTT

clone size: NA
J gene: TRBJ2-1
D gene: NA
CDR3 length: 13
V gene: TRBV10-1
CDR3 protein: CASSMSRAGEQFF
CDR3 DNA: TGCGCCAGCAGCATGTCGAGGGCCGGTGAGCAGTTCTTC

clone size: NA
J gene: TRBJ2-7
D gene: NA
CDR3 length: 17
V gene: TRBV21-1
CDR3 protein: CASSKPPSVAYYVEQYF
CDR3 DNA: TGTGCCAGCAGCAAACCCCCTAGCGTAGCCTATTACGTGGAGCAGTACTTC

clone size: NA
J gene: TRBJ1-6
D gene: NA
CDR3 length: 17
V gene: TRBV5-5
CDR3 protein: CASSLLGFLGDNSPLHF
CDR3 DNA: TGTGCCAGCAGCTTGCTTGGGTTCTTGGGCGATAATTCACCCCTCCACTTT

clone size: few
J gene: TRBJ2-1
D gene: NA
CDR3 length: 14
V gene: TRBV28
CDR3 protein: CASSLGGPYNEQFF
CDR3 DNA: TGTGCCAGCAGTTTAGGCGGGCCGTACAATGAGCAGTTCTTC

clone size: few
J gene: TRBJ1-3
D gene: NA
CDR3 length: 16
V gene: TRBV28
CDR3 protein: CASSLSQVYSGNTIYF
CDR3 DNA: TGTGCCAGCAGTTTATCCCAGGTTTACTCTGGAAACACCATATATTTT

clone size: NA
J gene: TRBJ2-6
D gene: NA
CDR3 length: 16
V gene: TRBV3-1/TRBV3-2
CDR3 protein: CASSPGQTSGANVLTF
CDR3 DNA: TGTGCCAGCAGCCCGGGACAAACCTCTGGGGCCAACGTCCTGACTTTC

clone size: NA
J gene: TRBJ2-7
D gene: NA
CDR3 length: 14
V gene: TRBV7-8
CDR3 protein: CASSSYRDPYEQYF
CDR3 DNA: TGTGCCAGCAGCTCCTACCGGGATCCCTACGAGCAGTACTTC

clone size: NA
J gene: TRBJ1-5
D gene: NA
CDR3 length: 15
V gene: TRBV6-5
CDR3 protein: CASMISGGSNQPQHF
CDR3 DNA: TGTGCCAGCATGATATCGGGGGGTAGCAATCAGCCCCAGCATTTT

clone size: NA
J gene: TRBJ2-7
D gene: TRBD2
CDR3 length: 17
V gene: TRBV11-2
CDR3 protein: CASSFTRVGLAGDEQYF
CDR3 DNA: TGTGCCAGCAGCTTCACAAGAGTTGGACTAGCGGGAGACGAGCAGTACTTC

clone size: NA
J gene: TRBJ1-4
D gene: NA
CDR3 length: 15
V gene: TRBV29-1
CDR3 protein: CSVVGGGLTNEKLFF
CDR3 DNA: TGCAGCGTTGTGGGAGGGGGGTTAACTAATGAAAAACTGTTTTTT

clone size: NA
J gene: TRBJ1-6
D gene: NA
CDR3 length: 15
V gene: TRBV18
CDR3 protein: CASSPLTRGNSPLHF
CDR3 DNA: TGTGCCAGCTCACCACTTACCCGGGGTAATTCACCCCTCCACTTT

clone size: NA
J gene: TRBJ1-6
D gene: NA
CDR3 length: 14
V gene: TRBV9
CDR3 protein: CASSPGSSNSPLHF
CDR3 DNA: TGTGCCAGCAGCCCCGGGTCATCTAATTCACCCCTCCACTTT

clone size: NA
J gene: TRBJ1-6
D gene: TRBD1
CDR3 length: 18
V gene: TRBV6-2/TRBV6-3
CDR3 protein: CASSRDPQGLQDNSPLHF
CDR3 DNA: TGTGCCAGCAGTCGTGATCCACAGGGGCTCCAAGATAATTCACCCCTCCACTTT

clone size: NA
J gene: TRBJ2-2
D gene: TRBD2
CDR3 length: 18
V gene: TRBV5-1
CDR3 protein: CASSLIPSAGGIGGELFF
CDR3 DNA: TGCGCCAGCAGCTTGATTCCCTCAGCGGGAGGCATTGGCGGGGAGCTGTTTTTT